What follows is one T cell receptor beta chain and its context. Its specificity is unknown. This entry is derived from a study of T cell responses to AZD1222 COVID-19 vaccine. Trimming pared 4 bases from V and 2 bases from J, leaving 12 bases between. Germline V gene data show CDR1 as GTSNPN and CDR2 as SVGIG (reference sequence). The length of the CDR3 is 13 residues. Pooled together were second doses at about 4 or about 12 weeks. Study-level results: Repertoire sampling was restricted to post-peak T cell response timepoints. The donors showed a predominance of white British ancestry and of females, with possible underestimation of clonal diversity.

The protocol was immunoSEQ multiplex PCR, while the TCRdb copy is restricted to in-frame clones and leaves out a portion. The repertoire holds roughly 99,000 clones, with roughly 90% as singletons. The chain employs TRBV30 and TRBJ2-7; TRBD1 is a possible D gene (5 bases). The receptor's source is an adult who received the AZD1222 COVID-19 vaccine. Sequences were derived from peripheral blood, sampled 28 days after the second AZD1222 dose. The CDR3 protein is CAWTRQLTYEQYF. In DNA form, the CDR3 reads TGTGCCTGGACTCGACAGCTAACCTACGAGCAGTACTTC.